Presented here are 10 T cell receptor beta chains from one specimen sequenced in a study of cytomegalovirus exposure and HLA in healthy donors. PCR amplification relied on 60 Vbeta primers (plus 13 Jbeta primers). Sequenced by immunoSEQ multiplex PCR; TCRdb stores in-frame clones only, minus some. There are around 99,000 clones in the sample; about 80% occur only once, and 2.7% lies in the top ten. Sequenced input: PBMCs. The source is a man aged 25 to 40 in good health and CMV-seropositive.

The rearrangement uses TRBV2 and TRBJ1-1, with 8 bases that match TRBD1. The CDR3 covers 17 residues. Unmatched junction bases numbered 10, after V lost 4 bases and J lost 0 bases. Germline V gene data show CDR1 as SNHLY and CDR2 as FYNNEI. The CDR3 nucleotides read TGTGCCAGCAGTGGTTTGACAGGGGTTACCATGAACACTGAAGCTTTCTTT. Translation: CASSGLTGVTMNTEAFF.

This chain joins TRBV6-6 and TRBJ1-1, with D possibly being TRBD1 (6 bases). V was shortened by 0 bases and J by 4 bases, with 9 bases between the two germline ends. Germline V lookup: CDR1 MNHNY, CDR2 SVGAGI (reference sequence). The CDR3 is made up of 14 amino acids. The CDR3 DNA reads TGTGCCAGCAGTTACTCCACAGGGCCCACTGAAGCTTTCTTT. It translates to CASSYSTGPTEAFF.

V is TRBV27 and J is TRBJ2-1; 7 bases are shared with TRBD1. Germline V gene lookup returns CDR1 MNHEY and CDR2 SMNVEV (reference sequence). After removal of 2 bases from V and 8 bases from J, the junction contained 15 bases not matched to a gene. CDR3 length equals 17 residues. CDR3 region: CASSLPGTGLGGDEQFF. In nucleotides, the CDR3 is TGTGCCAGCAGTTTACCTGGTACGGGGCTAGGGGGCGATGAGCAGTTCTTC.

The V gene is TRBV4-1, the J gene TRBJ2-2; the match to TRBD2 covers 13 bases. V lost 4 bases and J lost 3; bases outside the gene matches: 5. The germline V gene encodes CDR1 MGHRA and CDR2 YSYEKL. This CDR3 contains 17 residues. CDR3 loop: CASSPLLAGGYTGELFF. CDR3 bases: TGCGCCAGCAGCCCTCTACTAGCGGGGGGGTACACCGGGGAGCTGTTTTTT.

The V call is TRBV27, the J call TRBJ2-6; unclear D gene. Trimming cost V 5 bases and J 2 bases, with 7 bases left between them. CDR3 length equals 14 residues. Germline CDR1 reads MNHEY; CDR2 reads SMNVEV (reference sequence). The CDR3 here is CASSTLPGANVLTF. The CDR3 nucleotides read TGTGCCAGCAGTACTCTACCTGGGGCCAACGTCCTGACTTTC. The entire variable domain, with the rest obtained from reference TRBV27 and TRBJ2-6, is as follows: EAQVTQNPRYLITVTGKKLTVTCSQNMNHEYMSWYRQDPGLGLRQIYYSMNVEVTDKGDVPEGYKVSRKEKRNFPLILESPSPNQTSLYFCASSTLPGANVLTFGAGSRLTVL.

This clone was observed once. The rearrangement joins TRBV6-5 to TRBJ1-4; D unclear. CDR1 is MNHEY, CDR2 SVGAGI, per germline. Trimming pared 6 bases from V and 4 bases from J, leaving 12 bases between. The CDR3 runs to 14 residues. The CDR3 DNA is TGTGCCAGCAGCCGGGGAAGGATTAATGAAAAACTGTTTTTT. This codes for CASSRGRINEKLFF.

The V gene is TRBV5-1, the J gene TRBJ2-7; tentative D call: TRBD2 (5 bases). The length of the CDR3 is 12 residues. From germline, CDR1 is SGHRS and CDR2 YFSETQ. Trimming removed 4 bases from V and 6 bases from J, with 11 bases in between. The CDR3 protein is CASSASGFEQYF. The CDR3 nucleotides read TGCGCCAGCAGCGCGTCGGGGTTCGAGCAGTACTTC.

The chain recombines TRBV5-4 with TRBJ1-1; TRBD1 aligns across 8 bases. V dropped 1 base and J dropped 11; count of bases not matched to a gene: 13. Germline CDR1 SGHNT, CDR2 YYREEE (reference sequence). This CDR3 is 15 amino acids long. CDR3 protein: CASSLMTGAPLEAFF. The CDR3 region has the DNA TGTGCCAGCAGCTTGATGACAGGGGCTCCTCTGGAGGCTTTCTTT.

V and J are TRBV5-1 and TRBJ1-4; tentatively, D is TRBD1 (6 bases). CDR3 length: 15 residues. Germline values: CDR1 SGHRS, CDR2 YFSETQ. The V gene lost 4 bases and the J gene lost 4 bases, with 14 bases spanning the gap. CDR3 coding DNA: TGCGCCAGCAGCCTAAACAGGGAACATAATGAAAAACTGTTTTTT. Translation: CASSLNREHNEKLFF.

V usage is TRBV18 and J usage is TRBJ2-2; D perhaps matches TRBD1 (6 bases). Germline V gives CDR1 KGHSH, CDR2 LQKENI. The CDR3 loop spans 15 amino acids. Trimming stripped 6 bases from V and 1 base from J, with 12 bases between. The CDR3 DNA sequence: TGTGCCAGCTCGTTACAGGGACGGAACACCGGGGAGCTGTTTTTT. Translation: CASSLQGRNTGELFF.